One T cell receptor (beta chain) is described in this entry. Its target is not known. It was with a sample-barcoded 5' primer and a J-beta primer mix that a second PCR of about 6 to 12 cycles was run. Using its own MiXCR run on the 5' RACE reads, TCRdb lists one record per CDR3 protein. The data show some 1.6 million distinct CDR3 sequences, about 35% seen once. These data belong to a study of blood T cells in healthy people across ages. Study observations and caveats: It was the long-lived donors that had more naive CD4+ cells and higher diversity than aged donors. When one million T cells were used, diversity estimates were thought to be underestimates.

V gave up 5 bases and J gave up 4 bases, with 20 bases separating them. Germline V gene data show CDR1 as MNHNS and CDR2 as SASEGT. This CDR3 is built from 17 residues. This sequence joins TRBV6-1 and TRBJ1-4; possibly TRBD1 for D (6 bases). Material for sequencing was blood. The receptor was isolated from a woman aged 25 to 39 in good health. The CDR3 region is CASSSPHGQKINEKLFF. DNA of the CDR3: TGTGCCAGCAGTTCCCCCCATGGACAGAAGATTAATGAAAAACTGTTTTTT.